These 15 T cell receptor beta chains came from one sample sequenced in a study of blood T cell repertoires in COVID-19. Clones were sequenced by immunoSEQ multiplex PCR, and TCRdb holds only the in-frame ones, with some missing. Here the sample spans more than 250,000 clones, around 87% being singletons. The sequenced sample consisted of peripheral blood. The receptors here all came from a man aged 45 to 65 with active or convalescent COVID-19.

J is TRBJ2-5 and V is TRBV28; 7 bases line up with TRBD1. CDR3 size: 13 residues. After removal of 6 bases from V and 3 bases from J, the junction contained 4 bases not matched to a gene. CDR1 is MDHEN and CDR2 is SYDVKM in the germline V gene. DNA for the CDR3: TGTGCCAGCAGATCGGGACAGAAAGAGACCCAGTACTTC. This encodes CASRSGQKETQYF.

The CDR3 DNA sequence: TGTGCCACCAGTGATAAAACAGGGGGCTATGGCTACACCTTC. Translation gives CATSDKTGGYGYTF. The chain is built from TRBV24-1 and TRBJ1-2, with 8 bases fitting TRBD1. Germline lookup yields CDR1 KGHDR and CDR2 SFDVKD. The CDR3 sequence is 14 residues long. The junction had 3 bases not matched to a gene; V was cut back by 3 bases and J by 4 bases.

The rearrangement links TRBV2 to TRBJ2-2; D may be TRBD2 (5 bases). The V end lost 7 bases, the J end lost 10 bases, and 13 bases lay between the germline ends. Germline V gene lookup returns CDR1 SNHLY and CDR2 FYNNEI. The CDR3 covers 12 residues. The CDR3 coding sequence is TGTGCCAGCACCACTAGTGCGGCGGAGCTGTTTTTT. Translation gives CASTTSAAELFF.

V usage is TRBV7-3 and J usage is TRBJ2-2; TRBD1 aligns across 7 bases. Unmatched junction bases numbered 10, after V lost 5 bases and J lost 7 bases. The CDR3 contains 15 residues. The germline gives CDR1 SGHTA, CDR2 FQGTGA. The CDR3 DNA reads TGTGCCAGCAGCCCCCAACAGGGGATGAGCGGGGAGCTGTTTTTT. This translates into CASSPQQGMSGELFF.

The rearrangement uses TRBV9 and TRBJ1-1; no definite D call. Trimming left V 6 bases short and J 7 bases short, with 13 bases between. The CDR3 spans 12 residues. CDR1 is SGDLS, CDR2 YYNGEE, per germline. CDR3 DNA sequence: TGTGCCAGCATAGAGAGGATGGGTGAAGCTTTCTTT. Translated: CASIERMGEAFF.

The chain is built from TRBV30 and TRBJ1-2; TRBD1 matches 7 bases. This CDR3 contains 15 residues. Germline-derived CDR1 and CDR2 are GTSNPN and SVGIG (reference sequence). J gave up 4 bases and V 1 base, and 9 bases lay outside the gene matches. The DNA of the CDR3 is TGTGCCTGGAGTGGCACCGGGACAGCGAGCTATGGCTACACCTTC. Amino acids: CAWSGTGTASYGYTF.

V usage is TRBV7-9 and J usage is TRBJ2-7, with D maybe TRBD2 (6 bases). V was pared by 4 bases and J by 7 bases, with 8 bases between. The germline CDR1 and CDR2 sequences are SEHNR and FQNEAQ (reference sequence). The CDR3 sequence is 11 residues long. CDR3 DNA sequence: TGTGCCAGCAGCTGGGGGGTTGAGCAGTACTTC. This encodes CASSWGVEQYF.

This clone came up once. V usage is TRBV7-8 and J usage is TRBJ2-5; TRBD2 matches 10 bases. The length of the CDR3 is 16 residues. Germline V CDR1 and CDR2: SGHVS, FQNEAQ. Trimming at V came to 5 bases and at J to 3 bases, leaving 9 bases not matched to a gene. CDR3 in amino acids: CASSLSRGLAKETQYF. CDR3 sequence (DNA): TGTGCCAGCAGCCTATCCCGGGGACTAGCGAAAGAGACCCAGTACTTC.

This clone was detected only a few times. V is TRBV30 and J is TRBJ1-1; no clear D gene. Looked up from germline, CDR1 is GTSNPN and CDR2 is SVGIG (reference sequence). CDR3 length: 13 amino acids. V lost 3 bases, J lost 10 bases, and 18 bases lay in between. The CDR3 is CAWSREGFGGAFF. The DNA of the CDR3 is TGTGCCTGGAGCCGGGAAGGGTTCGGTGGAGCTTTCTTT.

This clone was seen a single time. CDR3 sequence (DNA): TGCAGTGCTAGTCAGATTAATTCACCCCTCCACTTT. Amino acid sequence: CSASQINSPLHF. This chain joins TRBV20-1 and TRBJ1-6, with unresolved D. Germline V gene sequence: CDR1 DFQATT, CDR2 SNEGSKA (reference sequence). Trimming stripped 3 bases from V and 6 bases from J, with 6 bases between. The CDR3 runs 12 residues.

This clone occurred a few times. The gene calls are TRBV12-3 or TRBV12-4 and TRBJ2-7, with D unclear. This CDR3 spans 13 amino acids. Deletions cut 2 bases from V and 0 bases from J, with 5 bases between. The CDR3 sequence: CASSLQVSYEQYF. The CDR3, as DNA: TGTGCCAGCAGTTTACAGGTCTCCTACGAGCAGTACTTC.

This clone was picked up a small number of times. The chain links TRBV6-1 to TRBJ1-5; possible D gene TRBD1, 5 bases. This CDR3 has 16 amino acids. The germline gives CDR1 MNHNS, CDR2 SASEGT. With 1 base removed from V and 6 bases from J, the gap between germline ends came to 16 bases. In nucleotides, the CDR3 is TGTGCCAGCAGTGAAGTCGGAAGGGGATCGAGTCAGCCCCAGCATTTT. Translating gives CASSEVGRGSSQPQHF.

The chain couples TRBV15 to TRBJ1-2, with D perhaps TRBD1 (5 bases). CDR1 is LNHNV, CDR2 YYDKDF, per germline (reference sequence). The CDR3 covers 13 residues. Trimming removed 9 bases from V and 1 base from J, with 12 bases in between. The CDR3 DNA reads as TGTGCCACTGGGGGGGACCTTAACTATGGCTACACCTTC. As protein: CATGGDLNYGYTF.

This clone was picked up a small number of times. V and J are TRBV11-2 and TRBJ1-1; 8 bases line up with TRBD1. CDR3 size: 15 residues. Germline V gene data show CDR1 as SGHAT and CDR2 as FQNNGV. With 2 bases clipped from V and 7 bases from J, the junction kept 9 bases outside the gene matches. Written as DNA, the CDR3 is TGTGCCAGCAGCTTAAATACAGGGGGTTTGGGTGAAGCTTTCTTT. Translating it yields CASSLNTGGLGEAFF.

The chain carries TRBV24-1 and TRBJ2-5; 7 bases are a match to TRBD2. Trimming removed 3 bases from V and 1 base from J; junction bases left unmatched: 4. CDR1 and CDR2 from the germline V gene are KGHDR and SFDVKD. The CDR3 contains 15 residues. The CDR3 loop reads CATSDRLAAQETQYF. CDR3 DNA sequence: TGTGCCACCAGTGATCGTCTAGCGGCCCAAGAGACCCAGTACTTC.